The rows below give T cell receptor beta chains drawn from one sample of a study of early T cells in non-severe SARS-CoV-2 infection. TCRdb fed the 5' RACE reads into MiXCR, producing one record per CDR3 protein. The sample records 70,000 to 75,000 distinct CDR3 sequences, around 12% being singletons. Input material: whole blood. All receptors derive from an adult who was a healthcare worker with PCR-confirmed SARS-CoV-2 infection or an uninfected control (not recorded which). CDR3s include the opening cysteine and the closing phenylalanine or tryptophan. A D gene is named only where the DNA matches it firmly. Some rows have no size entry. The others give once, few or many, or a class for an expanded clone.

TRBV20-1	TRBJ1-1	.	.	CSARSGTAEAFF	TGCAGTGCTAGATCGGGTACGGCTGAAGCTTTCTTT
TRBV7-8	TRBJ1-4	few	.	CASSRVGEKLFF	TGTGCCAGCAGCCGAGTGGGGGAGAAACTGTTTTTT
TRBV5-5	TRBJ2-1	.	.	CASSLILRDFEQFF	TGTGCCAGCAGCTTAATACTCCGGGACTTTGAGCAGTTCTTC
TRBV30	TRBJ1-2	.	TRBD1	CAWSEAAGGMDGYTF	TGTGCCTGGAGTGAGGCGGCAGGGGGAATGGACGGCTACACCTTC
TRBV13	TRBJ2-2	.	.	CASSPGPPTGELFF	TGTGCCAGCAGCCCCGGGCCCCCGACCGGGGAGCTGTTTTTT
TRBV6-6	TRBJ2-4	many	TRBD1	CASSSLDRAANIQYF	TGTGCCAGCAGTTCCCTTGACAGGGCCGCGAACATTCAGTACTTC
TRBV7-9	TRBJ2-1	many	.	CASSPPGRGGGNEQFF	TGTGCCAGCAGCCCCCCCGGCAGGGGGGGTGGCAATGAGCAGTTCTTC
TRBV20-1	TRBJ2-5	few	TRBD1	CSARGEVRGRSETQYF	TGCAGTGCTAGAGGGGAGGTCAGGGGGCGTTCAGAGACCCAGTACTTC
TRBV7-8	TRBJ2-5	.	TRBD2	CASSLRRTSGETQYF	TGTGCCAGCAGCTTACGTCGGACTAGCGGAGAGACCCAGTACTTC
TRBV2	TRBJ2-7	few	TRBD2	CASSPRGVDEQYF	TGTGCCAGCAGTCCACGGGGGGTCGACGAGCAGTACTTC
TRBV6-1	TRBJ2-3	.	TRBD2	CVSSPLRLAGGGTDTQYF	TGTGTCAGCAGTCCTCTCCGACTAGCGGGGGGGGGCACAGATACGCAGTATTTT
TRBV2	TRBJ1-5	few	.	CASRAAGAGNQPQHF	TGTGCCAGCAGGGCTGCGGGGGCGGGGAACCAGCCCCAGCATTTT
TRBV9	TRBJ2-3	few	TRBD2	CASSSLGTSSPDTQYF	TGTGCCAGCAGCTCCCTGGGGACTAGCAGCCCAGATACGCAGTATTTT
TRBV20-1	TRBJ2-2	many	TRBD2	CSAKSGGASGELFF	TGCAGTGCAAAGAGCGGGGGGGCAAGCGGGGAGCTGTTTTTT
TRBV25-1	TRBJ2-1	.	.	CASCDGDEQFF	TGTGCCAGCTGTGATGGAGATGAGCAGTTCTTC
TRBV12-3/TRBV12-4	TRBJ1-6	many	.	CASSLRAGGLSPLHF	TGTGCCAGCAGTTTAAGAGCGGGAGGGCTCTCACCCCTCCACTTT
TRBV29-1	TRBJ1-1	.	.	CSVARETEAFF	TGCAGCGTTGCTAGGGAGACTGAAGCTTTCTTT
TRBV7-9	TRBJ2-7	.	.	CASSISDGAYEQYF	TGTGCCAGCAGCATAAGTGACGGAGCCTACGAGCAGTACTTC
TRBV7-9	TRBJ1-1	.	.	CASSKAGRENTEAFF	TGTGCCAGCAGCAAGGCGGGACGGGAGAACACTGAAGCTTTCTTT
TRBV10-3	TRBJ2-7	.	TRBD1	CAISKPGQGTYEQYF	TGTGCCATCAGTAAACCGGGACAGGGCACCTACGAGCAGTACTTC
TRBV30	TRBJ2-3	few	.	CAWSDLVLTDTQYF	TGTGCCTGGAGTGACCTAGTTCTAACAGATACGCAGTATTTT
TRBV21-1	TRBJ2-7	.	.	CASSKAPGQSSYDQYF	TGTGCCAGCAGCAAAGCCCCCGGTCAAAGCTCCTACGACCAGTACTTC
TRBV5-1	TRBJ1-1	.	.	CASSPAQRGTEAFF	TGCGCCAGCAGCCCCGCCCAGCGGGGCACTGAAGCTTTCTTT
TRBV6-1	TRBJ2-7	.	.	CASSDSGTIFYEQYF	TGTGCCAGCAGTGATAGTGGGACGATATTCTACGAGCAGTACTTC
TRBV15	TRBJ2-3	many	.	CATSSRGGDTQYF	TGTGCCACCAGCAGTCGAGGAGGAGATACGCAGTATTTT
TRBV29-1	TRBJ1-1	few	.	CSVEDPGAGRAF	TGCAGCGTTGAAGATCCAGGGGCCGGGAGGGCCTTT
TRBV4-1	TRBJ2-1	many	.	CASSQSRNEQFF	TGCGCCAGCAGCCAATCGAGAAATGAGCAGTTCTTC
TRBV21-1	TRBJ2-5	many	.	CASSKGGQRKTQYF	TGTGCCAGCAGCAAAGGGGGACAGAGGAAGACCCAGTACTTC
TRBV20-1	TRBJ1-4	.	TRBD1	CSAKLGGQPFF	TGCAGTGCTAAACTAGGGGGACAGCCGTTTTTT
TRBV2	TRBJ1-5	few	.	CASSEGLTGNQPQHF	TGTGCCAGCAGTGAGGGCCTGACGGGCAATCAGCCCCAGCATTTT
TRBV6-2/TRBV6-3	TRBJ2-1	.	TRBD2	CASSYWPSGGYNEQFF	TGTGCCAGCAGTTACTGGCCTAGCGGGGGCTACAATGAGCAGTTCTTC
TRBV13	TRBJ1-1	many	.	CASSLGDTEAFF	TGTGCCAGCAGCTTAGGGGACACTGAAGCTTTCTTT
TRBV12-3/TRBV12-4	TRBJ2-3	few	.	CASSRADTDTQYF	TGTGCCAGCAGTAGGGCAGACACAGATACGCAGTATTTT
TRBV7-2	TRBJ2-5	many	.	CASSTSWGYQETQYF	TGTGCCAGCAGCACCTCTTGGGGGTACCAAGAGACCCAGTACTTC
TRBV4-1	TRBJ2-7	.	TRBD2	CASSPIGLAGGNSYEQYF	TGCGCCAGCAGCCCAATCGGACTAGCGGGAGGAAACTCCTACGAGCAGTACTTC
TRBV14	TRBJ2-3	.	.	CASSQGGASTDTQYF	TGTGCCAGCAGCCAAGGCGGGGCAAGCACAGATACGCAGTATTTT
TRBV12-3/TRBV12-4	TRBJ1-6	.	TRBD1	CASSSGQEEYNSPLHF	TGTGCCAGCAGTTCGGGACAGGAGGAATATAATTCACCCCTCCACTTT
TRBV6-5	TRBJ1-1	many	.	CASSYSRGGQNTEAFF	TGTGCCAGCAGTTACTCGAGGGGGGGGCAGAACACTGAAGCTTTCTTT
TRBV7-9	TRBJ1-3	.	.	CASSFFPGTTSENTIYF	TGTGCCAGCAGCTTCTTTCCTGGGACGACGTCTGAAAACACCATATATTTT
TRBV7-8	TRBJ2-5	few	TRBD2	CASSVQTSGSRETQYF	TGTGCCAGCAGCGTTCAGACTAGCGGGAGTCGGGAGACCCAGTACTTC
TRBV5-5	TRBJ2-7	many	.	CASSLGAYEQYF	TGTGCCAGCAGCTTGGGAGCCTACGAGCAGTACTTC
TRBV28	TRBJ1-3	many	.	CASSSTRREERYF	TGTGCCAGCAGTTCAACTAGACGGGAGGAGAGGTATTTT
TRBV12-3/TRBV12-4	TRBJ2-3	.	TRBD2	CASSPLVLAEVTDTQYF	TGTGCCAGCAGTCCCCTGGTACTAGCGGAGGTCACAGATACGCAGTATTTT
TRBV30	TRBJ2-7	few	.	CACILEGSREQYF	TGTGCCTGCATCCTAGAGGGTTCCCGCGAGCAGTACTTC
TRBV11-3	TRBJ2-1	.	.	CASTSMGNEQFF	TGTGCCAGCACCTCGATGGGCAATGAGCAGTTCTTC
TRBV19	TRBJ2-5	.	TRBD2	CVTAGGTPGETQYF	TGTGTCACCGCGGGAGGGACGCCGGGCGAGACCCAGTACTTC
TRBV2	TRBJ2-7	many	TRBD2	CASNSRGLAGYEQYF	TGTGCCAGCAACTCCCGGGGACTAGCGGGATACGAGCAGTACTTC
TRBV3-1	TRBJ2-5	few	.	CASSQEARLQETQYF	TGTGCCAGCAGCCAAGAAGCCCGGCTCCAAGAGACCCAGTACTTC
TRBV3-1	TRBJ2-5	few	TRBD1	CASSQGGQGASETQYF	TGTGCCAGCAGCCAAGGGGGACAGGGGGCGTCGGAGACCCAGTACTTC
TRBV21-1	TRBJ2-7	.	.	CASKPGLAGKFNYEQYF	TGTGCCAGCAAACCGGGACTAGCGGGAAAGTTTAACTACGAGCAGTACTTC
TRBV12-3/TRBV12-4	TRBJ2-3	.	.	CASSLKSATNTQYF	TGTGCCAGCAGTCTGAAAAGTGCGACTAATACGCAGTATTTT
TRBV6-5	TRBJ1-1	many	.	CASSYGQPPNEAFF	TGTGCCAGCAGTTACGGACAGCCCCCGAACGAAGCTTTCTTT